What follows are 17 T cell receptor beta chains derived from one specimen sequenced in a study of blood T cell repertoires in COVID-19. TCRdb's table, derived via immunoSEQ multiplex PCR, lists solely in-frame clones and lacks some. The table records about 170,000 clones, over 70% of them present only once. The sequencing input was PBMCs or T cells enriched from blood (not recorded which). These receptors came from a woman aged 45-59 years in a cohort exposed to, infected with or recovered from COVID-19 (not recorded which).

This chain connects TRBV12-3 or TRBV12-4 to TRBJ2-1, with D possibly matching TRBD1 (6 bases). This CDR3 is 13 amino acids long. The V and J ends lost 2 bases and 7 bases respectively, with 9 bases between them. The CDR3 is CASSLLQGNEQFF. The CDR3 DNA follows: TGTGCCAGCAGTTTACTTCAGGGGAATGAGCAGTTCTTC.

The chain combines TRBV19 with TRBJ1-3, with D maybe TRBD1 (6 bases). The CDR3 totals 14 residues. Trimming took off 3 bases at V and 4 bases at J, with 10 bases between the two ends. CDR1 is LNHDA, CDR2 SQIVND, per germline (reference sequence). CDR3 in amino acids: CASSITGPGNTIYF. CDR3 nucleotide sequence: TGTGCCAGTAGTATCACAGGGCCGGGAAACACCATATATTTT.

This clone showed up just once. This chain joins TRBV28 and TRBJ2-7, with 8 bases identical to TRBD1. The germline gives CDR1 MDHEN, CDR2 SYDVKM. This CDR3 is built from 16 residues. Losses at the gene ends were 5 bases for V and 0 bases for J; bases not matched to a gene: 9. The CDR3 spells CASSAVRGQVSYEQYF. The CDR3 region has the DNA TGTGCCAGCAGTGCGGTTCGGGGACAGGTCTCCTACGAGCAGTACTTC.

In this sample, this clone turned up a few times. CDR3 amino acids: CASTRPGQGNTEAFF. CDR3 nucleotides: TGTGCCAGCACTCGTCCAGGACAGGGGAACACTGAAGCTTTCTTT. The chain couples TRBV28 to TRBJ1-1, with TRBD1 matching over 8 bases. CDR1 MDHEN and CDR2 SYDVKM come from the germline V gene. This CDR3 region has 15 residues. V shed 7 bases and J 1 base; nucleotides not matched to a gene: 8.

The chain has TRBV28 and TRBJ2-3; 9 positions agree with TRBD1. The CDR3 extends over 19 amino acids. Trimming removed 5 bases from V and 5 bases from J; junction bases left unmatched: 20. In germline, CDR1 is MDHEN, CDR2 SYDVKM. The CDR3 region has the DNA TGTGCCAGCAGTCCCCGATATTCAATGGGACAGGGCGAGGTAGATACGCAGTATTTT. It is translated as CASSPRYSMGQGEVDTQYF.

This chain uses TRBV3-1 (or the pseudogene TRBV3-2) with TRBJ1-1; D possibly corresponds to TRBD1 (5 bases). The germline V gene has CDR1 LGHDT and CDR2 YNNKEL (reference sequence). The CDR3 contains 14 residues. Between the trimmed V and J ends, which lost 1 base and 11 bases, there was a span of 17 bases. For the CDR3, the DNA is TGTGCCAGCAGCCAAGCGCCGGTCCAGGGCTCGGCTTTCTTT. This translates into CASSQAPVQGSAFF.

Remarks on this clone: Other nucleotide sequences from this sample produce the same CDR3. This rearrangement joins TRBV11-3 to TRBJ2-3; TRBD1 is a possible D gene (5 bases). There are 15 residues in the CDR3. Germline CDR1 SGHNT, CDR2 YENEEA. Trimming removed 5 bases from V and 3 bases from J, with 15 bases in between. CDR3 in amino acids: CASSPGGQPTDTQYF. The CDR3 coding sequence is TGTGCCAGCAGCCCAGGCGGACAACCTACAGATACGCAGTATTTT.

The CDR3 loop is CASSERGLVGYSNQPQHF. The CDR3 DNA is TGTGCCAGCAGTGAAAGGGGGCTAGTCGGCTATAGCAATCAGCCCCAGCATTTT. V and J are TRBV6-4 and TRBJ1-5; 7 bases map to TRBD1. The germline V gene has CDR1 MRHNA and CDR2 SNTAGT. The CDR3 is 18 residues long. The ends lost 3 bases at V and 0 bases at J; junction bases unmatched: 11.

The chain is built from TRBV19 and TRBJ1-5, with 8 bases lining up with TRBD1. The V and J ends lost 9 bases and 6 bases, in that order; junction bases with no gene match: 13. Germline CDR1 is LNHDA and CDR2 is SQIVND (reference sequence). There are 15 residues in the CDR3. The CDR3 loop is CASETGTGVFQPQHF. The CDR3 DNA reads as TGTGCCAGCGAGACCGGGACAGGCGTATTTCAGCCCCAGCATTTT.

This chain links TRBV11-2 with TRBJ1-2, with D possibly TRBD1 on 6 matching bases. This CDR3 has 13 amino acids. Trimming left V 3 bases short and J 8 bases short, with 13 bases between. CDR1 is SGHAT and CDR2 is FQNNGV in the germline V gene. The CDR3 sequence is CASSLGASDGYTF. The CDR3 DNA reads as TGTGCCAGCAGCTTGGGGGCGTCGGACGGCTACACCTTC.

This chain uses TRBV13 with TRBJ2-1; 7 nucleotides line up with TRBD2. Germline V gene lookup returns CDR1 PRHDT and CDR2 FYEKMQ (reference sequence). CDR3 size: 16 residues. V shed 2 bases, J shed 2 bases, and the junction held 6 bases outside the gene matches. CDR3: CASSLYSSGTYNEQFF. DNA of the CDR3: TGTGCCAGCAGCTTATATTCCAGCGGGACCTACAATGAGCAGTTCTTC.

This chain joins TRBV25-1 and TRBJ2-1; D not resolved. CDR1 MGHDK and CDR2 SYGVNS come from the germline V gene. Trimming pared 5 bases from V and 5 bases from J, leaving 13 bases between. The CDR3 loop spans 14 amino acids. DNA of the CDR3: TGTGCCAGCAGTTCTTACGGGTCCAACAATGAGCAGTTCTTC. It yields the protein CASSSYGSNNEQFF.

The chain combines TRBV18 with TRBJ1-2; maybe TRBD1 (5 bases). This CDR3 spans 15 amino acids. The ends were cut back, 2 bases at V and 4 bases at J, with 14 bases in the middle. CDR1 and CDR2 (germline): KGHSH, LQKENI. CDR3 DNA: TGTGCCAGCTCACCAGCCGGTGGGGGGATCTATGGCTACACCTTC. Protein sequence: CASSPAGGGIYGYTF.

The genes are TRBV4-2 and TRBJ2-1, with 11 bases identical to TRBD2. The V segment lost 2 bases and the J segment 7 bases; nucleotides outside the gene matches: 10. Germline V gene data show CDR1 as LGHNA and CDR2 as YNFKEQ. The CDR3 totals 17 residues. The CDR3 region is CASSQLLAGGPRNEQFF. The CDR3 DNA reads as TGTGCCAGCAGCCAACTATTAGCGGGGGGGCCGAGAAATGAGCAGTTCTTC.

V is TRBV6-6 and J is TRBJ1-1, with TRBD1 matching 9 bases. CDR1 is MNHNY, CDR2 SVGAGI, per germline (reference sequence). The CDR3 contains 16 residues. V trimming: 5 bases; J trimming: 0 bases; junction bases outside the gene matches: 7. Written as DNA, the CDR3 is TGTGCCAGCAGTCCCCACAGGGGGCAAGTGAACACTGAAGCTTTCTTT. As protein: CASSPHRGQVNTEAFF.

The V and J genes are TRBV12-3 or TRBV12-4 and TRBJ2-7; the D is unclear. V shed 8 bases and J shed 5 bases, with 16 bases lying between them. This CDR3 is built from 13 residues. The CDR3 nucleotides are TGTGCCAGCGGATCGCTAGGTCGTGACGAGCAGTACTTC. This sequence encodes CASGSLGRDEQYF.

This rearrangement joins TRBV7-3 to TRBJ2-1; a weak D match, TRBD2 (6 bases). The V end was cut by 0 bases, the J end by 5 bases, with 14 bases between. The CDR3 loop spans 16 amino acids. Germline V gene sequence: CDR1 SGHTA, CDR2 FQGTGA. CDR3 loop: CASSLTAGPPDNEQFF. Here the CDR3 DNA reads TGTGCCAGCAGCTTAACGGCGGGACCTCCCGACAATGAGCAGTTCTTC.